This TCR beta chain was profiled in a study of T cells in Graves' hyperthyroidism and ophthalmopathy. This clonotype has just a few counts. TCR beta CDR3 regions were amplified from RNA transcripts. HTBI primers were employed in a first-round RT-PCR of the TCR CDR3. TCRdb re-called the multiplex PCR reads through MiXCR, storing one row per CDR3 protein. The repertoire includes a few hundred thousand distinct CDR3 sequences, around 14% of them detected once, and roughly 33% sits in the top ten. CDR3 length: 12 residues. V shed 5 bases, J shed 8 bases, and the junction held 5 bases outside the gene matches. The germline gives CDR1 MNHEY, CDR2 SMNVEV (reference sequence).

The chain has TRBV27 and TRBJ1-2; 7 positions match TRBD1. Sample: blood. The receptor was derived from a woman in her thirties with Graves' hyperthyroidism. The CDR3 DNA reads TGTGCCAGCAGTGACAACAGGGGAGGCTACACCTTC. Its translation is CASSDNRGGYTF.